A single sample gave rise to the 2 T cell receptor beta chains below, sequenced in a study of blood T cell repertoires in COVID-19. Only in-frame clones appear in the TCRdb table, and some are missing; sequencing was by immunoSEQ multiplex PCR. There are about 280,000 clones in the sample; 85% occur only once, and 10% to 15% lies in the top ten. Sequencing was carried out using peripheral blood. The receptors here all came from a human donor in a cohort sampled during active COVID-19.

The sample holds one count of this clone. This chain uses TRBV5-6 with TRBJ2-7, with 12 bases fitting TRBD2. J lost 4 bases, V lost 2 bases, and 10 bases had no gene match. Germline V gene sequence: CDR1 SGHDT, CDR2 YYEEEE. The CDR3 runs to 17 residues. The CDR3 sequence is CASSLGPTSGRSYEQYF. As DNA, the CDR3 is TGTGCCAGCAGCTTAGGGCCGACTAGCGGGAGATCGTACGAGCAGTACTTC.

V gene TRBV6-5 combines with J gene TRBJ1-5, with 7 bases that match TRBD1. V was pared by 0 bases and J by 3 bases, with 5 bases of the junction left unmatched. The CDR3 loop spans 16 amino acids. Germline assignment: CDR1 MNHEY and CDR2 SVGAGI. In DNA, the CDR3 is TGTGCCAGCAGTTACTCGAGACAGGGTAACAATCAGCCCCAGCATTTT. Translated: CASSYSRQGNNQPQHF.